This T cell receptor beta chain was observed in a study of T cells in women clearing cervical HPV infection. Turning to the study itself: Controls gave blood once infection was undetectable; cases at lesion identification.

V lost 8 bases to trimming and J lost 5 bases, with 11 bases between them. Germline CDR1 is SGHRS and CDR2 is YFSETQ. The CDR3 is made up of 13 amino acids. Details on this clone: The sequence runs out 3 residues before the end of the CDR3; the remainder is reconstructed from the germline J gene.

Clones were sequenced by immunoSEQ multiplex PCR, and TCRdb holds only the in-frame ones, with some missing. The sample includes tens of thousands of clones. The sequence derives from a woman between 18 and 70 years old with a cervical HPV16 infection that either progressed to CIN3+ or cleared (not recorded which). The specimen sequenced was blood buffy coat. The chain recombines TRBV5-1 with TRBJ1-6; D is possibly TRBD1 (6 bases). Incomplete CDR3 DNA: TGCGCCAGTACGGACAGTGATAATTCACCC. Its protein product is CASTDSDNSP. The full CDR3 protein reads CASTDSDNSPLHF.